This note documents a single TCR beta chain sequence. What it binds is unknown. Germline CDR1 and CDR2: LNHDA and SQIVND (reference sequence). The CDR3 sequence is 17 residues long. Trimming cost V 7 bases and J 5 bases; bases outside gene matches: 15. Repertoires were generated with immunoSEQ multiplex PCR, while TCRdb's copy carries only in-frame clones and drops some. The sample comprises about 310,000 clones, approximately 88% of which are singletons, and roughly 0.96% rests with the top ten. This entry is derived from a study of cytomegalovirus exposure and HLA in healthy donors. General observations from the study: Cytomegalovirus status was reportedly diagnosed by the classifier with high specificity and sensitivity. Cytomegalovirus association was assigned to about 180 TCR beta chains. Across donors, most TCRs were seen rarely, yet some public ones were widespread.

The gene calls are TRBV19 and TRBJ2-7; TRBD2 agrees at 12 bases. Specimen: PBMCs. The sequence derives from a man under 40 in good health and CMV-seronegative. Here the CDR3 reads CASTKGLAGSGGNEQYF. CDR3 nucleotide sequence: TGTGCCAGTACCAAGGGACTAGCGGGTTCGGGCGGCAACGAGCAGTACTTC.